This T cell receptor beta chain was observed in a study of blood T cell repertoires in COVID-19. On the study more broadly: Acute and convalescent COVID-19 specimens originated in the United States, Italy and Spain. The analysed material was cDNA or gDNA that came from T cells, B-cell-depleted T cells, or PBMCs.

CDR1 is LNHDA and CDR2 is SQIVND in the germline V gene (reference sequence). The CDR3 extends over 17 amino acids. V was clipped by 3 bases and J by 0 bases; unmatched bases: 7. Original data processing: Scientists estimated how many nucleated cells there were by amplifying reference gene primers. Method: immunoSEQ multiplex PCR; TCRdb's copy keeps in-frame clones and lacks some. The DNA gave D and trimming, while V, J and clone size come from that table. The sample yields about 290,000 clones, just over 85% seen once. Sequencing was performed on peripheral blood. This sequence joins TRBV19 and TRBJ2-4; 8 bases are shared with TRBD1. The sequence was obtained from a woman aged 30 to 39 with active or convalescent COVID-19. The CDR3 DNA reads TGTGCCAGTAGTATCCATAACAGGGGGAGAGCCAAAAACATTCAGTACTTC. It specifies CASSIHNRGRAKNIQYF.